What follows describes a single T cell receptor beta chain. No antigen is known for it. The record has no base qualities; no much larger clone is one base away. Relative to germline, V is 0 bases shorter and J is 0 bases shorter, with 9 bases between their ends. From the cysteine through the phenylalanine, the CDR3 covers 14 amino acids. Only CDR3 DNA is held: 42 bases, read in frame from base 1. The germline V gene (reference sequence) specifies DFQATT as CDR1 and SNEGSKA as CDR2. RNA was extracted using the RNeasy kit, and about 0.45 to 1 microgram was reverse transcribed with random hexamers. TCR beta CDR3 regions were amplified with the immunoSEQ multiplex PCR assay covering 54 Vbeta and 13 Jbeta segments. Bias from PCR amplification was corrected by using a synthetic template baseline for primer optimization and for computational correction. From the authors' description of their analysis: Reads were annotated to V, D and J genes per IMGT and analyzed with immunoSEQ Analyzer, keeping only productive sequences. Clonality was calculated as one minus the Shannon entropy normalized by log2 of the number of productive unique sequences. For each patient and control, public and private clones were evaluated within the 100 most prevalent clones. Susac-specific clones were defined as absent from healthy and MS cohorts, over a thousand published viral clones and other ImmuneACCESS disease sequences. TCRdb trimmed the raw reads at Q25, called clones with MiXCR and kept productive beta chains. Each entry merges the rows of one CDR3 protein and shows their most common DNA and genes. Clone size and V and J calls follow TCRdb, not the original study. Recorded for this sample are 180,000 or so distinct CDR3 sequences; around 94% of them occurred a single time. 0.11% to 0.15% of the sample rests with the top ten.

This specimen comes from a study of CD8 T cells in Susac syndrome (dated by TCRdb to between 2017 and 2020). The study in broad terms: The study used repertoire sequencing to test whether antigen drove CD8+ T cell activation and differentiation in Susac syndrome. On the study overall, not on this receptor specifically: The TCR sequencing and HLA analysis was acknowledged to have included a relatively small number of individuals.

Peripheral blood CD8+ and CD4+ T cells from healthy donors, Susac syndrome patients and multiple sclerosis patients were profiled by high-throughput TCR beta sequencing. The healthy donors served as controls matched for age and sex. Bulk CD8+ and CD4+ T cells were purified by magnetic negative isolation, while CD8+ TEMRA cells were enriched using FACS. Blood was drawn into EDTA tubes, processed within 24 hours, and PBMCs were isolated by density gradient centrifugation. PBMCs intended for TCR sequencing were cryopreserved in liquid nitrogen and thawed later in a water bath at 37 degrees C. The sorted or isolated CD4+, CD8+ and CD8+ TEMRA cells reached a purity of at least 90%.

The sample consisted of CD4+ T cells from PBMCs. The chain joins TRBV20-1 to TRBJ2-7, and perhaps TRBD1 as D gene, on 6 matching bases. The clonotype was recovered from a human donor in good health. At the DNA level, the sequence is TGCAGTGCTAGAGATTCCAGGGGCTCCTACGAGCAGTACTTC. Its amino acids are CSARDSRGSYEQYF.